These 2 T cell receptor beta chains were all obtained from the same sample, sequenced in a study of shared clonotypes between healthy human individuals. Only in-frame clones appear in the TCRdb table, and some are missing; sequencing was by immunoSEQ multiplex PCR. Of roughly 500,000 clones in the sample, approximately 81% were seen once. The sample was PBMCs. These receptors were obtained from a woman in her forties in good health. Some clones in this sample may be carry-over from other donors' samples.

Concerning this clone: A far larger clone is one base from this, pointing to a likely read error. The same CDR3 also results from other DNA sequences found in this sample. The chain has TRBV6-1 and TRBJ1-2; 7 nucleotides agree with TRBD1. CDR1 MNHNS and CDR2 SASEGT come from the germline V gene. The CDR3 contains 15 residues. The chain's CDR3 is CASRTFFWDSYGYTF. Here the CDR3 DNA reads TGCGCCAGCAGAACTTTTTTCTGGGACAGCTATGGCTACACCTTC.

The V and J genes are TRBV4-3 and TRBJ2-3; TRBD2 is a possible D gene (5 bases). Germline V gene sequence: CDR1 LGHNA, CDR2 YSLEER. Trimming stripped 5 bases from V and 4 bases from J, with 13 bases between. The CDR3 runs to 14 residues. CDR3 sequence (DNA): TGCGCCAGCAGCGCCGTCGGGGTGGCAGATACGCAGTATTTT. Protein product: CASSAVGVADTQYF.